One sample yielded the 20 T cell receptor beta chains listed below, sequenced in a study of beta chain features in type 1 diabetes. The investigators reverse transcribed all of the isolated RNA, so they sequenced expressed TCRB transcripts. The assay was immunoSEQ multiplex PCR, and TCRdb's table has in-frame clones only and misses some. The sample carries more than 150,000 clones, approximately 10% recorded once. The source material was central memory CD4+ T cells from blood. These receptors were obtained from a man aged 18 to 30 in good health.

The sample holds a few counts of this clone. The CDR3 nucleotides read TGCAGCGCTGCCAGGGGCTTGAACACTGAAGCTTTCTTT. This gives the protein CSAARGLNTEAFF. The chain is built from TRBV29-1 and TRBJ1-1; a weak D match, TRBD1 (6 bases). The germline V gene has CDR1 SQVTM and CDR2 ANQGSEA. Deletions cut 7 bases from V and 0 bases from J, with 12 bases between. This CDR3 has 13 amino acids.

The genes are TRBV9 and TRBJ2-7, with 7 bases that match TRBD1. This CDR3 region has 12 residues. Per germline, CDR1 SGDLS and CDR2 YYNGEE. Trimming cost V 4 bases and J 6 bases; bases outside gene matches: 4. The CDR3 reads CASSLHRGEQYF. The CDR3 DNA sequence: TGTGCCAGCAGCTTACACAGGGGCGAGCAGTACTTC.

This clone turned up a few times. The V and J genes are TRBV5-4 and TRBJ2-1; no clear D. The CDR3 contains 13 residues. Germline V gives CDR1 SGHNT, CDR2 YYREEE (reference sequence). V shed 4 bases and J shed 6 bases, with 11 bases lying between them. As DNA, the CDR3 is TGTGCCAGCAGCCCGCAAGTCCGCAATGAGCAGTTCTTC. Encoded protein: CASSPQVRNEQFF.

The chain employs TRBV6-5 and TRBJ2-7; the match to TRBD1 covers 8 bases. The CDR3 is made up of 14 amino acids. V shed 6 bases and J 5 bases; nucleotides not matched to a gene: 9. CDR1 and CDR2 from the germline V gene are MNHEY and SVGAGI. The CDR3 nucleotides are TGTGCCAGCAGCTTTGACAGGGGACCCAACGAGCAGTACTTC. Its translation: CASSFDRGPNEQYF.

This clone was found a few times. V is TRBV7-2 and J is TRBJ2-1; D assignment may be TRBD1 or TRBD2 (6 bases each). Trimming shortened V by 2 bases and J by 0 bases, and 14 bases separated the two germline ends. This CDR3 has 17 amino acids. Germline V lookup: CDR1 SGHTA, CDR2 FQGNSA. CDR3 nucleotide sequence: TGTGCCAGCAGCTTATCTAGGAGGGGGAACTCCTACAATGAGCAGTTCTTC. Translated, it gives CASSLSRRGNSYNEQFF.

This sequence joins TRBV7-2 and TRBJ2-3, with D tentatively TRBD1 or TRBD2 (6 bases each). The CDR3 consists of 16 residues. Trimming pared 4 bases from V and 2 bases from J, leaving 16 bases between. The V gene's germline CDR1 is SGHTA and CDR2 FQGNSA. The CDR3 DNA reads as TGTGCCAGCAGCTCCACCACGGGGGCCCTCACAGATACGCAGTATTTT. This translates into CASSSTTGALTDTQYF.

The CDR3 protein is CASSSPASGGHGEQYF. In DNA, the CDR3 is TGTGCCAGCAGTTCCCCGGCGTCCGGCGGGCACGGAGAGCAGTACTTC. The gene calls are TRBV28 and TRBJ2-7, with D tentatively TRBD2 (5 bases). The CDR3 runs to 16 residues. Trimming cost V 4 bases and J 7 bases, with 23 bases left between them. The germline gives CDR1 MDHEN, CDR2 SYDVKM.

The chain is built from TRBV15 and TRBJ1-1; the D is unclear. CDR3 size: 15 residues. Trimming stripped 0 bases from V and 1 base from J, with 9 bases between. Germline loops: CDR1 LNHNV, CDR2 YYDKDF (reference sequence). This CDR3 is CATSREARQNTEAFF. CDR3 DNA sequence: TGTGCCACCAGCAGAGAGGCCAGACAGAACACTGAAGCTTTCTTT.

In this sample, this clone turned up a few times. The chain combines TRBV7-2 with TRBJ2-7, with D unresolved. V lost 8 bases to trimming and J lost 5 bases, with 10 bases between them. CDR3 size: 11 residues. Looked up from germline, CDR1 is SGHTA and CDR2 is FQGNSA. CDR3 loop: CASQKADEQYF. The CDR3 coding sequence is TGTGCCAGCCAAAAGGCAGACGAGCAGTACTTC.

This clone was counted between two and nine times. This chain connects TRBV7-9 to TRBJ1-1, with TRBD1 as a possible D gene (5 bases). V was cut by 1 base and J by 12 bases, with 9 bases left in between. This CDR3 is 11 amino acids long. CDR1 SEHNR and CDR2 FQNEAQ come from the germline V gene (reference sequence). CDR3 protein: CASSLEGRTFF. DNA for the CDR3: TGTGCCAGCAGCTTAGAGGGGCGGACTTTCTTT.

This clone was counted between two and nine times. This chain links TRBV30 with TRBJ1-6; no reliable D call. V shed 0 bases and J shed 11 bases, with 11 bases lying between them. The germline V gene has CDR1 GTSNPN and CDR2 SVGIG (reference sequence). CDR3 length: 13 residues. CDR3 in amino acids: CAWSVPRRPPLHF. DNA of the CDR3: TGTGCCTGGAGTGTACCCCGAAGGCCACCCCTCCACTTT.

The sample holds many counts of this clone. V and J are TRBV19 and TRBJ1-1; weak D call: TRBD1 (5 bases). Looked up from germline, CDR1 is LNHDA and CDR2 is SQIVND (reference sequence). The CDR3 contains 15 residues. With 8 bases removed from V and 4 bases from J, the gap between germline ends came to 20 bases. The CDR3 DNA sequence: TGTGCCAGTTCGGCCACTTACGGGGCTGGCACTGAAGCTTTCTTT. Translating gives CASSATYGAGTEAFF.

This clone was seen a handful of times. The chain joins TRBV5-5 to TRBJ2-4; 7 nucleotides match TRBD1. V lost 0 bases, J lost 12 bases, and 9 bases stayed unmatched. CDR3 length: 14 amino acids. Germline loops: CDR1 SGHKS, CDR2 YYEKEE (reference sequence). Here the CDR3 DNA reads TGTGCCAGCAGCTTGGCCCGACAGGGCAGGAATCAGTACTTC. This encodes CASSLARQGRNQYF. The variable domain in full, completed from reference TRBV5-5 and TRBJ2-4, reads DAGVTQSPTHLIKTRGQQVTLRCSPISGHKSVSWYQQVLGQGPQFIFQYYEKEERGRGNFPDRFSARQFPNYSSELNVNALLLGDSALYLCASSLARQGRNQYFGAGTRLSVL.

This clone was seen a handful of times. The CDR3 DNA sequence: TGTGCCAGCAGTCGGTCCGCGAGAAGGGAGACCCAGTACTTC. Translating it yields CASSRSARRETQYF. This chain uses TRBV27 with TRBJ2-5, with unresolved D. With 5 bases removed from V and 5 bases from J, the gap between germline ends came to 15 bases. Germline lookup yields CDR1 MNHEY and CDR2 SMNVEV (reference sequence). The CDR3 runs to 14 residues.

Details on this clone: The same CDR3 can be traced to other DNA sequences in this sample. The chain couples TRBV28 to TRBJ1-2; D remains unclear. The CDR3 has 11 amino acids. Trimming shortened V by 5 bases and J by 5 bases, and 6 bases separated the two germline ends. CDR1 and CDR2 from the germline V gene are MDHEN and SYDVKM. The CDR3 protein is CASSRGYGYTF. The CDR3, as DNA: TGTGCCAGCAGTCGGGGATATGGCTACACCTTC.

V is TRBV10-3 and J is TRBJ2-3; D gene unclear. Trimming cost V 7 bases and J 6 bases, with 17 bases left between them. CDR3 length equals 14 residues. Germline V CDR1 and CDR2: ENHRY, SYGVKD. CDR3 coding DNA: TGTGCCATCACTCACGAGCCGCCAGTGGATACGCAGTATTTT. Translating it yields CAITHEPPVDTQYF.

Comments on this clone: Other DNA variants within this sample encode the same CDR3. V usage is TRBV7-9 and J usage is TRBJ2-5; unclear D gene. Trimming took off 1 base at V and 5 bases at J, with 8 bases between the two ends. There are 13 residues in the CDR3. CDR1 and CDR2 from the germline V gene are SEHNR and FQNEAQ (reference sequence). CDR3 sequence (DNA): TGTGCCAGCAGCTTAGGGTCCGGGGAGACCCAGTACTTC. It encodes CASSLGSGETQYF. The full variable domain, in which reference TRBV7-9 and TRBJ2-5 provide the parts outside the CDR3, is DTGVSQNPRHKITKRGQNVTFRCDPISEHNRLYWYRQTLGQGPEFLTYFQNEAQLEKSRLLSDRFSAERPKGSFSTLEIQRTEQGDSAMYLCASSLGSGETQYFGPGTRLLVL.

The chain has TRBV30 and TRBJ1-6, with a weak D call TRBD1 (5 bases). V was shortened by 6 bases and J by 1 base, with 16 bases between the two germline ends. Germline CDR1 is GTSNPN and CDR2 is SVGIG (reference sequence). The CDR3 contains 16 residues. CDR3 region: CACKDGSGSYNSPLHF. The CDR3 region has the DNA TGTGCCTGCAAGGACGGTTCAGGGTCCTATAATTCACCCCTCCACTTT. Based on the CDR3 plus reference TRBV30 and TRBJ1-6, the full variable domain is SQTIHQWPATLVQPVGSPLSLECTVEGTSNPNLYWYRQAAGRGLQLLFYSVGIGQISSEVPQNLSASRPQDRQFILSSKKLLLSDSGFYLCACKDGSGSYNSPLHFGNGTRLTVT.

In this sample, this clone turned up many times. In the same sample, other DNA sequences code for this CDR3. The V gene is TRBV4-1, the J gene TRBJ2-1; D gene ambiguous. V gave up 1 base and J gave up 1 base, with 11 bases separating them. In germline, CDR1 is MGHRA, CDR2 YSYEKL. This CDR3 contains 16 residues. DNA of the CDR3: TGCGCCAGCAGCCAAGTGAATCTAGTATCCTACAATGAGCAGTTCTTC. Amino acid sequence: CASSQVNLVSYNEQFF.

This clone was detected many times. Here the CDR3 DNA reads TGTGCCAGCAGTGTCTGGGGGGCGCTGGGGGCCAACGTCCTGACTTTC. This codes for CASSVWGALGANVLTF. This sequence joins TRBV28 and TRBJ2-6; perhaps D is TRBD1 or TRBD2 (6 bases each). This CDR3 is built from 16 residues. V was cut by 5 bases and J by 4 bases, with 15 bases left in between. Germline values: CDR1 MDHEN, CDR2 SYDVKM.